This passage covers 22 T cell receptor beta chains from one sample sequenced in a study of T cell responses to AZD1222 COVID-19 vaccine. Libraries were prepared by immunoSEQ multiplex PCR; TCRdb keeps only in-frame clonotypes and omits some of them. The sample has about 110,000 clones; roughly 89% are singletons. The sample consisted of peripheral blood, taken 28 days after the second AZD1222 dose. The origin of the receptors is an adult who received the AZD1222 COVID-19 vaccine.

The chain recombines TRBV5-1 with TRBJ1-1; the D gene is possibly TRBD1 (6 bases). Trimming took 5 bases from V and 3 from J, leaving 17 bases between them. Germline assignment: CDR1 SGHRS and CDR2 YFSETQ. The CDR3 loop spans 15 amino acids. The CDR3 is CASRPGTLRDTEAFF. The CDR3 DNA follows: TGCGCCAGCAGACCCGGGACACTGAGGGACACTGAAGCTTTCTTT.

J is TRBJ1-1 and V is TRBV19, with 9 positions matching TRBD1. Germline values: CDR1 LNHDA, CDR2 SQIVND (reference sequence). CDR3 length: 15 amino acids. With 6 bases clipped from V and 1 base from J, the junction kept 6 bases outside the gene matches. The CDR3 loop is CASRTQGAANTEAFF. CDR3 coding DNA: TGTGCCAGTAGAACACAGGGGGCCGCGAACACTGAAGCTTTCTTT.

The CDR3 here is CASSSRQGWITYNEQFF. The CDR3 nucleotides are TGTGCCAGCAGTTCTCGACAAGGCTGGATTACTTACAATGAGCAGTTCTTC. The V and J genes are TRBV6-2 or TRBV6-3 and TRBJ2-1; D call uncertain. This CDR3 spans 17 amino acids. Germline V lookup: CDR1 MNHEY, CDR2 SVGEGT. The V gene lost 4 bases and the J gene lost 4 bases, with 20 bases spanning the gap.

J is TRBJ1-2 and V is TRBV5-6, with a possible D match to TRBD1 (5 bases). This CDR3 comprises 13 residues. From germline, CDR1 is SGHDT and CDR2 YYEEEE. V was clipped by 3 bases and J by 4 bases, with 10 bases between them. CDR3 nucleotide sequence: TGTGCCAGCAGCTCCAGGGAAGGCTATGGCTACACCTTC. Residues: CASSSREGYGYTF.

The chain has TRBV14 and TRBJ2-3, with 10 positions matching TRBD2. This CDR3 is built from 15 residues. Trimming at V came to 4 bases and at J to 4 bases, leaving 5 bases not matched to a gene. Germline assignment: CDR1 SGHDN and CDR2 FVKESK. CDR3 DNA: TGTGCCAGCAGCCTCACTAGCGGGGTCTCAGATACGCAGTATTTT. Protein sequence: CASSLTSGVSDTQYF.

The sample holds one count of this clone. The V call is TRBV4-1, the J call TRBJ2-1; 10 bases match TRBD2. The CDR3 covers 16 residues. Trimming cost V 4 bases and J 1 base; bases outside gene matches: 4. In germline, CDR1 is MGHRA, CDR2 YSYEKL. The CDR3 region has the DNA TGCGCCAGCAGCCCCCCGGGACTAGCGTCCTACAATGAGCAGTTCTTC. Residues: CASSPPGLASYNEQFF.

The rearrangement links TRBV7-8 to TRBJ2-7; D is possibly TRBD1 (5 bases). Germline CDR1 SGHVS, CDR2 FQNEAQ. CDR3 length: 14 residues. V dropped 4 bases and J dropped 3 bases, with 13 bases sitting between them. The CDR3 bases are TGTGCCAGCAGCTCCCCGACAGTAATCTACGAGCAGTACTTC. Its protein is CASSSPTVIYEQYF.

The rearrangement links TRBV10-3 to TRBJ2-3; TRBD2 matches 14 bases. CDR3 size: 20 residues. Per the germline V gene, CDR1 is ENHRY and CDR2 is SYGVKD. Trimming took 8 bases from V and 2 from J; bases not matched to a gene: 18. CDR3 nucleotides: TGTGCCATCGGTACCCCGACTAGCGGGAGGGTCCGAGTAATCACAGATACGCAGTATTTT. This gives the protein CAIGTPTSGRVRVITDTQYF.

The chain combines TRBV11-3 with TRBJ1-6; D is possibly TRBD1 (5 bases). Germline V CDR1 and CDR2: SGHNT, YENEEA. This CDR3 contains 14 residues. Trimming cost V 3 bases and J 11 bases, with 14 bases left between them. The CDR3 reads CASSFLGEGAPLHF. DNA for the CDR3: TGTGCCAGCAGCTTTTTGGGGGAAGGGGCACCCCTCCACTTT.

The chain links TRBV10-3 to TRBJ1-5; TRBD1 matches at 9 bases. Trimming cost V 2 bases and J 1 base; bases outside gene matches: 6. This CDR3 region has 17 residues. Germline CDR1 and CDR2: ENHRY and SYGVKD. In DNA, the CDR3 is TGTGCCATCAGTGAGAGAGGGACAGGGTCGAGCAATCAGCCCCAGCATTTT. Protein product: CAISERGTGSSNQPQHF.

This clone was recorded once. The chain joins TRBV6-4 to TRBJ1-4; tentatively, D is TRBD1 (5 bases). Germline V gives CDR1 MRHNA, CDR2 SNTAGT. V lost 3 bases to trimming and J lost 4 bases, with 9 bases between them. The CDR3 contains 14 residues. The CDR3 coding sequence is TGTGCCAGCAGTGAGACGGGGGGTAATGAAAAACTGTTTTTT. Its translation is CASSETGGNEKLFF.

The chain uses TRBV2 and TRBJ1-3; D is perhaps TRBD1 (6 bases). Trimming took off 8 bases at V and 2 bases at J, with 16 bases between the two ends. The CDR3 has 15 residues. Germline V gene sequence: CDR1 SNHLY, CDR2 FYNNEI. The CDR3 region is CASSRGRGTGNTIYF. In DNA, the CDR3 is TGTGCCAGCTCTAGAGGCAGGGGCACTGGAAACACCATATATTTT.

This chain uses TRBV6-6 with TRBJ2-5; the match to TRBD2 covers 14 bases. V lost 7 bases and J lost 5; bases outside the gene matches: 9. The germline gives CDR1 MNHNY, CDR2 SVGAGI (reference sequence). The CDR3 runs to 16 residues. CDR3: CASTPTSGRELETQYF. The CDR3 nucleotides are TGTGCCAGCACCCCGACTAGCGGGAGGGAGTTGGAGACCCAGTACTTC.

CDR3 coding DNA: TGTGCCAGCAGCCTTCAAGCCGGACTAGCGGGAGGAGAGACCCAGTACTTC. Encoded protein: CASSLQAGLAGGETQYF. The V and J genes are TRBV7-2 and TRBJ2-5; 14 bases map to TRBD2. The V gene end was trimmed by 5 bases and the J gene end by 4 bases; junction bases not matched to a gene: 9. Per the germline V gene, CDR1 is SGHTA and CDR2 is FQGNSA. The length of the CDR3 is 17 residues. Complete variable domain (other parts from reference TRBV7-2 and TRBJ2-5): GAGVSQSPSNKVTEKGKDVELRCDPISGHTALYWYRQSLGQGLEFLIYFQGNSAPDKSGLPSDRFSAERTGGSVSTLTIQRTQQEDSAVYLCASSLQAGLAGGETQYFGPGTRLLVL.

This clone showed up just a few times. The rearrangement uses TRBV3-1 (or the pseudogene TRBV3-2) and TRBJ1-2; D perhaps matches TRBD1 (5 bases). CDR1 and CDR2 from the germline V gene are LGHDT and YNNKEL (reference sequence). V was clipped by 7 bases and J by 8 bases, with 20 bases between them. The CDR3 covers 14 residues. The CDR3 is CASTTLDSLGGYTF. In DNA form, the CDR3 reads TGTGCCAGCACGACATTAGACAGCCTGGGCGGCTACACCTTC.

The chain links TRBV6-5 to TRBJ2-5, with 13 bases lining up with TRBD2. J lost 1 base, V lost 6 bases, and 2 bases had no gene match. This CDR3 comprises 15 residues. Looked up from germline, CDR1 is MNHEY and CDR2 is SVGAGI. The CDR3 sequence is CASRRLAGGQETQYF. Here the CDR3 DNA reads TGTGCCAGCAGGCGACTAGCGGGGGGCCAAGAGACCCAGTACTTC.

With regard to this clone: Since no conserved phenylalanine or tryptophan closes the CDR3, a read error is the likely cause. V usage is TRBV6-9 and J usage is TRBJ1-1, with 7 bases aligning to TRBD1. The CDR3 has 13 residues. CDR1 and CDR2 (germline): MNHGY, SVAAGI. V lost 3 bases, J lost 11 bases, and 9 bases stayed unmatched. CDR3 protein: CASSYNQGDKAFS. CDR3 in DNA: TGTGCCAGCAGTTACAACCAGGGGGATAAGGCTTTCTCT.

The rearrangement uses TRBV9 and TRBJ1-5; tentatively, D is TRBD1 (5 bases). V was cut by 4 bases and J by 1 base, with 6 bases left in between. CDR1 SGDLS and CDR2 YYNGEE come from the germline V gene. This CDR3 contains 13 residues. Here the CDR3 reads CASSRDSNQPQHF. In DNA, the CDR3 is TGTGCCAGCAGCAGGGACAGCAATCAGCCCCAGCATTTT.

DNA of the CDR3: TGTGCCAGCAGCTCTCCAGGGGCCATCTACAATGAGCAGTTCTTC. Translating it yields CASSSPGAIYNEQFF. The chain joins TRBV7-2 to TRBJ2-1; TRBD1 might be the D (6 bases). The germline V gene has CDR1 SGHTA and CDR2 FQGNSA. V gave up 4 bases and J gave up 3 bases, with 13 bases separating them. This CDR3 has 15 residues. The entire variable domain, with the rest obtained from reference TRBV7-2 and TRBJ2-1, is as follows: GAGVSQSPSNKVTEKGKDVELRCDPISGHTALYWYRQSLGQGLEFLIYFQGNSAPDKSGLPSDRFSAERTGGSVSTLTIQRTQQEDSAVYLCASSSPGAIYNEQFFGPGTRLTVL.

This chain joins TRBV6-5 and TRBJ2-7, with 8 bases that match TRBD1. This CDR3 comprises 14 residues. Germline CDR1 MNHEY, CDR2 SVGAGI. With V trimmed by 6 bases and J by 5 bases, 9 bases remained unmatched. CDR3 nucleotide sequence: TGTGCCAGCAGGTTGAGACAGGGGCTCCACGAGCAGTACTTC. Amino acid sequence: CASRLRQGLHEQYF.

The genes are TRBV4-2 and TRBJ2-5; possibly TRBD1 for D (5 bases). Germline-derived CDR1 and CDR2 are LGHNA and YNFKEQ. The CDR3 is 15 amino acids. V lost 0 bases, J lost 4 bases, and 12 bases lay in between. CDR3 nucleotides: TGTGCCAGCAGCCAAGATGGCCAGGGTGGAGAGACCCAGTACTTC. This gives the protein CASSQDGQGGETQYF.

The chain joins TRBV20-1 to TRBJ1-1; possibly TRBD1 for D (5 bases). This CDR3 has 9 amino acids. The germline V gene encodes CDR1 DFQATT and CDR2 SNEGSKA (reference sequence). Here the CDR3 reads CRAGREAFF. The DNA of the CDR3 is TGCAGAGCAGGGAGAGAAGCTTTCTTT.